This TCR beta chain was identified in a study of T-cell reconstitution after alpha-beta-depleted transplantation in children. Findings and limits, study-wide: By one year post-transplant, T-cell counts and diversity largely arose from T cells that were newly produced.

Unique molecular identifiers were used to barcode this TCRbeta library. TCRdb re-called the PCR reads with MiXCR, one entry per CDR3 protein. The sample yields about 240,000 distinct CDR3 sequences, about 25% seen once. This CDR3 spans 12 amino acids. Between the trimmed V and J ends, which lost 8 bases and 8 bases, there was a span of 13 bases. At least ten counts were recorded for this clonotype. Its cognate antigen is unknown. The receptor was isolated from a girl aged 2-10 years with Fanconi anemia, due to receive a stem cell transplant. The chain uses TRBV12-3 or TRBV12-4 and TRBJ2-1; D gene unclear. Sequenced material: PBMCs, taken before TCRalphabeta/CD19-depleted stem cell transplant. The CDR3, as DNA: TGTGCCAGCCCTTCTCCCGACGATGAGCAGTTCTTC. Protein: CASPSPDDEQFF.